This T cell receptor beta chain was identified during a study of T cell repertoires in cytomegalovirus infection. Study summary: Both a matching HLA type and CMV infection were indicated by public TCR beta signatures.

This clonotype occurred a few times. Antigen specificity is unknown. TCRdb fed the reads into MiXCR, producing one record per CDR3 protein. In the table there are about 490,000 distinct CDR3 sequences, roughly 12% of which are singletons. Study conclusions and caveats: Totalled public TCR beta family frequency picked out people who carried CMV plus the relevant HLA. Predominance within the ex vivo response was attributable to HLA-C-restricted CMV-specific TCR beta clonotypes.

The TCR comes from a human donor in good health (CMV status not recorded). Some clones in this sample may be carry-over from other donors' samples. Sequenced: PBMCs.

CDR3 nucleotides: TGTGCCAGCAAAAGGGAGTTGTCCCACGAGCAGTACTTC. This translates into CASKRELSHEQYF. This sequence joins TRBV2 and TRBJ2-7, with D possibly matching TRBD2 (5 bases). Trimming took off 7 bases at V and 5 bases at J, with 15 bases between the two ends. This CDR3 has 13 residues. Germline CDR1 and CDR2: SNHLY and FYNNEI.